This TCR beta chain was retrieved from a study of T cell responses to AZD1222 COVID-19 vaccine. V was pared by 3 bases and J by 0 bases, with 6 bases between. Per the germline V gene, CDR1 is LNHDA and CDR2 is SQIVND (reference sequence). CDR3 size: 14 residues. Method: immunoSEQ multiplex PCR; TCRdb's copy keeps in-frame clones and lacks some. Of roughly 140,000 clones listed, 88% are singletons. The clonotype comes from an adult who had recovered from COVID-19. The source material was peripheral blood, sampled after recovery from COVID-19. The gene calls are TRBV19 and TRBJ1-3, with unresolved D. The CDR3 nucleotides are TGTGCCAGTAGTATCAGGTTCTCTGGAAACACCATATATTTT. It translates to CASSIRFSGNTIYF.